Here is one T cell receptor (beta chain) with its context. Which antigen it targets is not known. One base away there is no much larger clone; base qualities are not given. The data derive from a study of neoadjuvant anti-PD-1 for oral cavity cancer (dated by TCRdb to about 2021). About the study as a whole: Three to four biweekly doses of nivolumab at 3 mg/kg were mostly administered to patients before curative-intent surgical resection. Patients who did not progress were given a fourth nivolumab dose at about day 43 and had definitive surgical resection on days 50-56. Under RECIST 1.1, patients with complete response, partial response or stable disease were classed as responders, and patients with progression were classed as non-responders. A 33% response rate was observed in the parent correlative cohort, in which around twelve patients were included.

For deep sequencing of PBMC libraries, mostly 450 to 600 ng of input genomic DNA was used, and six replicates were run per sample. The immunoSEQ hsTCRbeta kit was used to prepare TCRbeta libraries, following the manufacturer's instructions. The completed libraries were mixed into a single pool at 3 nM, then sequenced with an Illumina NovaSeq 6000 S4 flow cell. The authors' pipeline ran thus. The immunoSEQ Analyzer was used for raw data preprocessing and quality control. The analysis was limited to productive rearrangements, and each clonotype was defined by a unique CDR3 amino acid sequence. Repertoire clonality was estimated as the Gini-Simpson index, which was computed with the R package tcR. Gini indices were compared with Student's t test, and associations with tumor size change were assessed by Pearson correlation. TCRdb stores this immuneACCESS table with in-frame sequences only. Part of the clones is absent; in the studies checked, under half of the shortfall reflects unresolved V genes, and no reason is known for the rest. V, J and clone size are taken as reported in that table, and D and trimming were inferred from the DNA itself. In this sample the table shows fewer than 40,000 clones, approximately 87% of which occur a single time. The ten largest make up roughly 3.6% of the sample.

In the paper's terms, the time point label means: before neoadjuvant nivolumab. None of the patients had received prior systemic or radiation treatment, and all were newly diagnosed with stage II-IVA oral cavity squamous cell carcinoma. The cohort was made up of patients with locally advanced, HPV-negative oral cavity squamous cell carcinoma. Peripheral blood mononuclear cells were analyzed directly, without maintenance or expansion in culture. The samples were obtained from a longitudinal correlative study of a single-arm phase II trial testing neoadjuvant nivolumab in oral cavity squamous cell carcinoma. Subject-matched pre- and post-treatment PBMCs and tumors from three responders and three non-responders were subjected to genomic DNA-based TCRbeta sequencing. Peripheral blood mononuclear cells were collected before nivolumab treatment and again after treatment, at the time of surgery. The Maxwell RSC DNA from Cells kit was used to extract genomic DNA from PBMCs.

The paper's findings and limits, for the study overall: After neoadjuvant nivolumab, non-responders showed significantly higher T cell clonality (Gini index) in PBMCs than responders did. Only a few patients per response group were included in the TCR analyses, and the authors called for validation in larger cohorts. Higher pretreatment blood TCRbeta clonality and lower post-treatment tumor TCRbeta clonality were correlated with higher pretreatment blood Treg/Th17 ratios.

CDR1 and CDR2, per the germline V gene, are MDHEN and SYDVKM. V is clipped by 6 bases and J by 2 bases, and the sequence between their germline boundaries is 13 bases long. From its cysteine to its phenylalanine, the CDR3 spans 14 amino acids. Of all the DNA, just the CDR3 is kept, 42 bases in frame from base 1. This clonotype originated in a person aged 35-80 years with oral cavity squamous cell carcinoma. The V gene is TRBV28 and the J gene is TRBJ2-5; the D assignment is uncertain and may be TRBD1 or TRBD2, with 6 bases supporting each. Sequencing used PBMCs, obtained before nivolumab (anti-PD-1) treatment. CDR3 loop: CASRLIGGQETQYF. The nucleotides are TGTGCCAGCAGGTTGATAGGGGGGCAAGAGACCCAGTACTTC.